This T cell receptor beta chain was found in a study of post-analysis software for immune sequencing data. Study-level information: The study covered relapsing-remitting, secondary progressive and progressive-relapsing courses of multiple sclerosis. Points from the study as a whole: By F measure, samples from a shared preparation batch strongly co-clustered. Patients carried 5 or 6 TRBV segments more frequently than controls did, and TRBV5-6, TRBV5-1 and TRBV20-1 were among them. Comparison with controls showed significantly lower normalized Chao1 diversity in multiple sclerosis patients.

The CDR3 totals 16 residues. Germline loops: CDR1 SGHDT, CDR2 YYEEEE. With 0 bases removed from V and 2 bases from J, the gap between germline ends came to 12 bases. Concerning this clonotype itself: The antigen remains undetermined.

Every TCR beta cDNA library bore unique molecular identifiers. In TCRdb, the PCR reads were re-called with MiXCR into one record per CDR3 protein. The sample lists 430,000 or so distinct CDR3 sequences; about 40% were seen once. The chain joins TRBV5-6 to TRBJ1-5; possible D gene TRBD1, 6 bases. The source is a girl aged 2 to 10 with multiple sclerosis. Sequences were obtained from blood. The CDR3 loop is CASSLGGAGGNQPQHF. The CDR3 DNA is TGTGCCAGCAGCTTGGGGGGGGCAGGTGGCAATCAGCCCCAGCATTTT. The variable domain in full, completed from reference TRBV5-6 and TRBJ1-5, reads DAGVTQSPTHLIKTRGQQVTLRCSPKSGHDTVSWYQQALGQGPQFIFQYYEEEERQRGNFPDRFSGHQFPNYSSELNVNALLLGDSALYLCASSLGGAGGNQPQHFGDGTRLSIL.